This passage covers 27 T cell receptor beta chains from one sample sequenced in a study of response to subunit inactivated influenza vaccine. One entry per CDR3 protein, called by TCRdb with MiXCR from the RT-PCR reads. The sample includes fewer than 650,000 distinct CDR3 sequences, roughly 13% of them seen just once. The source was PBMCs from blood, collected about 6 weeks after vaccination. The source of these receptors is a man in his forties or fifties who received an inactivated influenza vaccine.

The rearrangement joins TRBV29-1 to TRBJ2-1; 7 bases agree with TRBD1. CDR3 length: 14 residues. Trimming removed 6 bases from V and 0 bases from J; junction bases left unmatched: 5. Germline CDR1 reads SQVTM; CDR2 reads ANQGSEA. This chain's CDR3 is CSVYRGSSYNEQFF. CDR3 bases: TGCAGCGTGTACAGGGGAAGCTCCTACAATGAGCAGTTCTTC.

This clonotype was seen a few times. The V gene is TRBV5-1, the J gene TRBJ2-5, with 9 positions matching TRBD1. Per the germline V gene, CDR1 is SGHRS and CDR2 is YFSETQ. The CDR3 extends over 17 amino acids. J was trimmed by 1 base and V by 2 bases; bases with no gene match: 9. CDR3 nucleotide sequence: TGCGCCAGCAGCTTACACTCCGTACAGGGGGCCCAAGAGACCCAGTACTTC. Its protein product is CASSLHSVQGAQETQYF.

This clonotype was observed a handful of times. V gene TRBV27 combines with J gene TRBJ2-7, with 8 bases lining up with TRBD2. Germline-derived CDR1 and CDR2 are MNHEY and SMNVEV (reference sequence). V gave up 5 bases and J gave up 3 bases; unmatched junction bases: 9. This CDR3 contains 15 residues. CDR3 residues: CASSLLLAESYEQYF. CDR3 bases: TGTGCCAGCAGTCTCTTACTAGCGGAAAGCTACGAGCAGTACTTC.

The chain couples TRBV6-5 to TRBJ2-2, with 7 positions matching TRBD1. CDR3 length: 14 residues. V shed 2 bases, J shed 8 bases, and the junction held 5 bases outside the gene matches. Per germline, CDR1 MNHEY and CDR2 SVGAGI. CDR3 amino acids: CASSYDTGVGELFF. In DNA, the CDR3 is TGTGCCAGCAGTTACGATACAGGGGTAGGGGAGCTGTTTTTT.

The V and J genes are TRBV19 and TRBJ2-7; D is uncertain. CDR1 and CDR2 from the germline V gene are LNHDA and SQIVND (reference sequence). CDR3 size: 15 residues. The ends were cut back, 5 bases at V and 3 bases at J, with 17 bases in the middle. This chain's CDR3 is CASSQVWSTDYEQYF. The CDR3 DNA reads TGTGCCAGTAGTCAGGTTTGGAGTACGGACTACGAGCAGTACTTC.

V is TRBV27 and J is TRBJ2-5, with a possible D match to TRBD2 (6 bases). V was cut by 5 bases and J by 4 bases, with 17 bases left in between. The CDR3 is 15 amino acids. Germline CDR1 MNHEY, CDR2 SMNVEV (reference sequence). CDR3 bases: TGTGCCAGCAGTCCTCCGGGACGGAGGGGAGAGACCCAGTACTTC. This sequence encodes CASSPPGRRGETQYF.

This clonotype was detected many times. The chain joins TRBV7-9 to TRBJ2-7, with D possibly matching TRBD1 (5 bases). With 10 bases removed from V and 0 bases from J, the gap between germline ends came to 13 bases. CDR3 length: 13 amino acids. Germline-derived CDR1 and CDR2 are SEHNR and FQNEAQ (reference sequence). CDR3 in amino acids: CATRRQNSYEQYF. The CDR3 DNA reads as TGTGCCACCCGGAGACAGAACTCCTACGAGCAGTACTTC.

The V call is TRBV6-2 or TRBV6-3, the J call TRBJ2-5; the match to TRBD1 covers 11 bases. Looked up from germline, CDR1 is MNHEY and CDR2 is SVGEGT. The CDR3 has 16 amino acids. The ends lost 5 bases at V and 5 bases at J; junction bases unmatched: 10. This CDR3 is CASSPRDRGKEETQYF. The CDR3 DNA is TGTGCCAGCAGTCCCCGGGACAGGGGGAAAGAGGAGACCCAGTACTTC.

This clonotype was counted between two and nine times. This sequence joins TRBV7-8 and TRBJ2-1, with 8 positions matching TRBD2. Trimming took 4 bases from V and 4 from J; bases not matched to a gene: 6. Germline V lookup: CDR1 SGHVS, CDR2 FQNEAQ. The CDR3 is made up of 15 amino acids. The CDR3 is CASSSEREWYNEQFF. The CDR3 nucleotides read TGTGCCAGCAGCTCCGAGCGGGAGTGGTACAATGAGCAGTTCTTC.

This clonotype has ten or more counts. The chain recombines TRBV5-1 with TRBJ1-2, with TRBD1 as a possible D gene (6 bases). Trimming stripped 3 bases from V and 4 bases from J, with 13 bases between. Looked up from germline, CDR1 is SGHRS and CDR2 is YFSETQ. There are 14 residues in the CDR3. CDR3 bases: TGCGCCAGCAGCTCCGTTGACAGGATCTATGGCTACACCTTC. This translates into CASSSVDRIYGYTF.

This chain links TRBV28 with TRBJ2-1; possibly TRBD1 or TRBD2 for D (5 bases each). V was trimmed by 8 bases and J by 6 bases, leaving 17 bases between them. CDR1 and CDR2 (germline): MDHEN, SYDVKM. The CDR3 length is 14 residues. CDR3: CASYQGRRINEQFF. The CDR3 DNA is TGTGCCAGCTACCAGGGCAGGAGGATCAATGAGCAGTTCTTC.

This clonotype was observed a handful of times. This chain links TRBV11-2 with TRBJ2-7, with D perhaps TRBD2 (6 bases). CDR1 is SGHAT and CDR2 is FQNNGV in the germline V gene. V lost 2 bases, J lost 5 bases, and 25 bases lay in between. CDR3 length equals 18 residues. DNA for the CDR3: TGTGCCAGCAGCTTATACGTCCCTCGGGGCGGGGTCGTCAACGAGCAGTACTTC. As protein: CASSLYVPRGGVVNEQYF.

This clonotype was detected a few times. This chain connects TRBV7-2 to TRBJ2-7; the match to TRBD1 covers 7 bases. The germline V gene has CDR1 SGHTA and CDR2 FQGNSA. The CDR3 spans 13 residues. V shed 4 bases and J 5 bases; nucleotides not matched to a gene: 5. This CDR3 is CASSWGTEHEQYF. CDR3 in DNA: TGTGCCAGCAGCTGGGGGACAGAACACGAGCAGTACTTC.

This clonotype was recorded at least ten times. The chain has TRBV5-6 and TRBJ2-5; D perhaps matches TRBD2 (5 bases). V lost 4 bases and J 3 bases, leaving 13 bases between the germline ends. This CDR3 has 14 residues. The germline V gene encodes CDR1 SGHDT and CDR2 YYEEEE. The CDR3 is CASSPHPREETQYF. As DNA, the CDR3 is TGTGCCAGCAGCCCTCATCCGAGGGAAGAGACCCAGTACTTC.

This clonotype was counted a few times. V and J are TRBV5-4 and TRBJ2-5; 11 nucleotides agree with TRBD2. This CDR3 contains 18 residues. Germline CDR1 and CDR2: SGHNT and YYREEE (reference sequence). Trimming removed 0 bases from V and 5 bases from J; junction bases left unmatched: 12. CDR3 nucleotides: TGTGCCAGCAGCTTGGCTTTAGCGGGAGGGCCCGAAACGGAGACCCAGTACTTC. This sequence encodes CASSLALAGGPETETQYF.

This clonotype came up a few times. The V call is TRBV11-2, the J call TRBJ2-3, with D perhaps TRBD2 (5 bases). CDR3 length equals 14 residues. Per the germline V gene, CDR1 is SGHAT and CDR2 is FQNNGV. The V and J ends lost 8 bases and 0 bases respectively, with 12 bases between them. CDR3 residues: CASSRRGSTDTQYF. In DNA form, the CDR3 reads TGTGCCAGCTCGCGTCGGGGTAGCACAGATACGCAGTATTTT.

This clonotype showed up many times. V usage is TRBV12-3 or TRBV12-4 and J usage is TRBJ2-5, with unresolved D. Trimming cost V 6 bases and J 2 bases, with 7 bases left between them. CDR3 length equals 12 residues. The CDR3, as DNA: TGTGCCAGCAGCCGGTTACAAGAGACCCAGTACTTC. Translated: CASSRLQETQYF.

The chain carries TRBV9 and TRBJ2-3, with TRBD1 identical over 7 bases. Germline assignment: CDR1 SGDLS and CDR2 YYNGEE. V dropped 2 bases and J dropped 0; count of bases not matched to a gene: 3. This CDR3 has 15 amino acids. The CDR3 is CASSVGTDSTDTQYF. The CDR3 DNA is TGTGCCAGCAGCGTCGGGACAGATAGCACAGATACGCAGTATTTT.

This chain links TRBV4-1 with TRBJ2-3; 10 nucleotides line up with TRBD1. The CDR3 spans 18 residues. J lost 1 base, V lost 3 bases, and 10 bases had no gene match. Germline CDR1 is MGHRA and CDR2 is YSYEKL. Written as DNA, the CDR3 is TGCGCCAGCAGCCAGGCGGCGACAGGGGGCGCTGGCACAGATACGCAGTATTTT. Translating it yields CASSQAATGGAGTDTQYF.

This clonotype was recorded a few times. The chain employs TRBV5-5 and TRBJ2-1, with D hard to call. CDR1 is SGHKS, CDR2 YYEKEE, per germline (reference sequence). The CDR3 is 13 amino acids. The germline V and J ends were trimmed by 1 base and 6 bases, with 8 bases remaining between them. The DNA for the CDR3 is TGTGCCAGCAGCTTGTCCCCGAGCAATGAGCAGTTCTTC. It yields the protein CASSLSPSNEQFF. The entire variable domain, with the rest obtained from reference TRBV5-5 and TRBJ2-1, is as follows: DAGVTQSPTHLIKTRGQQVTLRCSPISGHKSVSWYQQVLGQGPQFIFQYYEKEERGRGNFPDRFSARQFPNYSSELNVNALLLGDSALYLCASSLSPSNEQFFGPGTRLTVL.

The sample holds many counts of this clonotype. This chain uses TRBV5-1 with TRBJ2-7, with 7 bases lining up with TRBD2. Germline CDR1 SGHRS, CDR2 YFSETQ. This CDR3 spans 14 amino acids. V trimming: 0 bases; J trimming: 3 bases; junction bases outside the gene matches: 3. CDR3 bases: TGCGCCAGCAGCTTGGTTGCGGGAGTCTACGAGCAGTACTTC. Encoded protein: CASSLVAGVYEQYF.

The chain joins TRBV11-3 to TRBJ2-1, with a weak D call TRBD1 (6 bases). Between the trimmed V and J ends, which lost 3 bases and 8 bases, there was a span of 14 bases. CDR1 SGHNT and CDR2 YENEEA come from the germline V gene. The CDR3 totals 14 residues. The CDR3 bases are TGTGCCAGCAGCTTGGGACACGGAATTTATGAGCAGTTCTTC. It specifies CASSLGHGIYEQFF.

This clonotype was counted between two and nine times. The chain uses TRBV7-2 and TRBJ2-1; TRBD2 matches 14 bases. The germline CDR1 and CDR2 sequences are SGHTA and FQGNSA. The CDR3 sequence is 17 residues long. J lost 8 bases, V lost 5 bases, and 11 bases had no gene match. In DNA, the CDR3 is TGTGCCAGCAGCCCCCGGACTAGCGGGGGGCTTGGGGATGAGCAGTTCTTC. The encoded protein is CASSPRTSGGLGDEQFF.

This clonotype appeared a few times. This chain connects TRBV27 to TRBJ2-7; D is perhaps TRBD1 (6 bases). The germline V gene encodes CDR1 MNHEY and CDR2 SMNVEV (reference sequence). The ends were cut back, 8 bases at V and 4 bases at J, with 12 bases in the middle. The CDR3 extends over 12 amino acids. CDR3 DNA sequence: TGTGCCAGCCGAACAGGGTATTACGAGCAGTACTTC. It codes for CASRTGYYEQYF.

The table lists this clonotype with a few counts. J is TRBJ1-2 and V is TRBV7-2; D unclear. The ends were cut back, 1 base at V and 4 bases at J, with 16 bases in the middle. CDR1 SGHTA and CDR2 FQGNSA come from the germline V gene. CDR3 length equals 16 residues. CDR3 amino acids: CASSLGPAQRGYGYTF. Here the CDR3 DNA reads TGTGCCAGCAGCTTAGGGCCCGCCCAGAGAGGCTATGGCTACACCTTC. The complete variable domain, with remaining parts taken from reference TRBV7-2 and TRBJ1-2, reads GAGVSQSPSNKVTEKGKDVELRCDPISGHTALYWYRQSLGQGLEFLIYFQGNSAPDKSGLPSDRFSAERTGGSVSTLTIQRTQQEDSAVYLCASSLGPAQRGYGYTFGSGTRLTVV.

V and J are TRBV20-1 and TRBJ1-4; 9 nucleotides match TRBD1. CDR1 and CDR2 (germline): DFQATT, SNEGSKA (reference sequence). V lost 0 bases to trimming and J lost 6 bases; unmatched junction nucleotides: 5. CDR3 length: 15 residues. The CDR3 reads CSARDPTGGDEKLFF. The CDR3 nucleotides read TGCAGTGCTAGAGACCCGACAGGGGGTGATGAAAAACTGTTTTTT.

V and J are TRBV27 and TRBJ2-5; 12 bases agree with TRBD2. V trimming: 5 bases; J trimming: 4 bases; junction bases outside the gene matches: 8. CDR3 length equals 16 residues. Germline V CDR1 and CDR2: MNHEY, SMNVEV (reference sequence). The CDR3: CASSLLAGGPIETQYF. DNA of the CDR3: TGTGCCAGCAGTCTCCTAGCGGGAGGGCCGATAGAGACCCAGTACTTC.